The 20 T cell receptor beta chains below all came from one sample that was sequenced in a study of human T cells and chemical hapten exposure. This sample's time point: pre-sensitization, week 0. Treatment of the sample: therapeutic diphenylcyclopropenone sensitization with weekly scalp DPC. One entry per CDR3 protein, called by TCRdb with MiXCR from the RACE reads. The sample carries fewer than 300,000 distinct CDR3 sequences, around 7% recorded once. The material was whole blood, obtained in connection with sensitization to the hapten diphenylcyclopropenone (DPC). The origin of the receptors is a man in his late teens or twenties with alopecia areata. Some clones in this sample may be carry-over from other donors' samples.

This clonotype was observed a few times. The chain carries TRBV5-1 and TRBJ2-7, with 8 bases lining up with TRBD1. There are 17 residues in the CDR3. Trimming cost V 5 bases and J 5 bases; bases outside gene matches: 18. Per germline, CDR1 SGHRS and CDR2 YFSETQ. The CDR3 coding sequence is TGCGCCAGCAGACACCCCGGACCGGGACAGGCCCATGACGAGCAGTACGTC. Protein product: CASRHPGPGQAHDEQYV.

This clonotype came up many times. This chain uses TRBV6-2 or TRBV6-3 with TRBJ2-7; unclear D gene. The CDR3 contains 12 residues. V shed 2 bases and J shed 3 bases, with 5 bases lying between them. Germline V gives CDR1 MNHEY, CDR2 SVGEGT. The CDR3 region has the DNA TGTGCCAGCAGTTACGCAGACTACGAGCAGTACGTC. Translating it yields CASSYADYEQYV.

This clonotype was counted a few times. The rearrangement joins TRBV2 to TRBJ1-4, with TRBD1 matching 11 bases. This CDR3 comprises 17 residues. V dropped 7 bases and J dropped 7; count of bases not matched to a gene: 14. Germline lookup yields CDR1 SNHLY and CDR2 FYNNEI. For the CDR3, the DNA is TGTGCCAGCAAAGCCGGGACAGGGGGTACGTTTAGTGAAAAACTGTTTTTT. It translates to CASKAGTGGTFSEKLFF.

This clonotype was seen repeatedly, ten times or more. V gene TRBV28 combines with J gene TRBJ1-6; 10 nucleotides line up with TRBD1. CDR1 MDHEN and CDR2 SYDVKM come from the germline V gene. This CDR3 contains 14 residues. Germline trimming cut 8 bases from V and 7 bases from J; bases unmatched to any gene: 5. As DNA, the CDR3 is TGTGCCAGCCGGACAGGGGGAAGGAATTCACCCCTCCACTTT. Translated, it gives CASRTGGRNSPLHF.

This clonotype was observed many times. This chain joins TRBV25-1 and TRBJ2-2; 8 bases are shared with TRBD1. The CDR3 sequence is 15 residues long. Germline V gives CDR1 MGHDK, CDR2 SYGVNS. With V trimmed by 2 bases and J by 6 bases, 5 bases remained unmatched. The CDR3 reads CASSESRGHAGELFF. CDR3 DNA: TGTGCCAGCAGTGAAAGCAGGGGGCACGCCGGGGAGCTGTTTTTT. The variable domain in full, completed from reference TRBV25-1 and TRBJ2-2, reads EADIYQTPRYLVIGTGKKITLECSQTMGHDKMYWYQQDPGMELHLIHYSYGVNSTEKGDLSSESTVSRIRTEHFPLTLESARPSHTSQYLCASSESRGHAGELFFGEGSRLTVL.

This clonotype was found a few times. V gene TRBV6-6 combines with J gene TRBJ1-2; D perhaps matches TRBD1 (5 bases). V shed 5 bases and J shed 4 bases, with 20 bases lying between them. The germline CDR1 and CDR2 sequences are MNHNY and SVGAGI (reference sequence). The CDR3 sequence is 16 residues long. In nucleotides, the CDR3 is TGTGCCAGCAGTCATATCCCCGGAGGGGCGACCTATGGCTACACCTTC. This codes for CASSHIPGGATYGYTF.

This clonotype was detected only a few times. The chain combines TRBV20-1 with TRBJ1-6; D is unresolved. This CDR3 is built from 11 residues. Looked up from germline, CDR1 is DFQATT and CDR2 is SNEGSKA (reference sequence). V lost 5 bases to trimming and J lost 14 bases, with 13 bases between them. DNA of the CDR3: TGCAGTGCTCCTCTCGGCACGTCCCTCCACTTT. This gives the protein CSAPLGTSLHF.

This clonotype appeared a few times. The chain is built from TRBV28 and TRBJ1-5; 10 bases are shared with TRBD1. The germline CDR1 and CDR2 sequences are MDHEN and SYDVKM. The V gene end was trimmed by 11 bases and the J gene end by 7 bases; junction bases not matched to a gene: 14. This CDR3 contains 15 residues. The CDR3 spells CALAAGTGVRQPQHF. The CDR3 bases are TGTGCCTTAGCAGCCGGGACAGGGGTTCGGCAGCCCCAGCATTTT.

This chain uses TRBV4-2 with TRBJ2-1; D remains ambiguous. Trimming stripped 0 bases from V and 9 bases from J, with 6 bases between. Germline V gene data show CDR1 as LGHNA and CDR2 as YNFKEQ. This CDR3 contains 12 residues. The CDR3 sequence: CASSQDVGEQFF. The CDR3 nucleotides read TGTGCCAGCAGCCAAGATGTCGGTGAGCAGTTCTTC.

The chain employs TRBV14 and TRBJ1-6, with 10 bases aligning to TRBD1. Trimming at V came to 5 bases and at J to 6 bases, leaving 4 bases not matched to a gene. The CDR3 totals 15 residues. Germline V gene data show CDR1 as SGHDN and CDR2 as FVKESK. CDR3 sequence: CASSKGDRGNSPLHF. As DNA, the CDR3 is TGTGCCAGCAGCAAAGGGGACAGGGGTAATTCACCCCTCCACTTT.

The chain recombines TRBV29-1 with TRBJ1-1; D is ambiguous. This CDR3 spans 11 amino acids. Germline V gene sequence: CDR1 SQVTM, CDR2 ANQGSEA. V lost 3 bases and J lost 8, with 10 bases in between. The CDR3 nucleotides read TGCAGCGTTGAGGGTCGCCTAGAAGCTTTCTTT. It is translated as CSVEGRLEAFF.

This clonotype was found many times. The chain combines TRBV28 with TRBJ1-5; perhaps TRBD1 as D (6 bases). Trimming cost V 4 bases and J 7 bases, with 20 bases left between them. This CDR3 comprises 16 residues. Germline CDR1 reads MDHEN; CDR2 reads SYDVKM. Written as DNA, the CDR3 is TGTGCCAGCAGTTCCGGGGGCGGCAGGGCTCGACAGCCCCAGCATTTT. Its translation: CASSSGGGRARQPQHF.

V and J are TRBV3-1 and TRBJ1-6; D is uncertain. V shed 2 bases and J shed 7 bases, with 6 bases lying between them. This CDR3 region has 13 residues. Germline V gene sequence: CDR1 LGHDT, CDR2 YNNKEL (reference sequence). The CDR3 nucleotides read TGTGCCAGCAGCCAACGGCAGAATTCACCCCTCCACTTT. Translating gives CASSQRQNSPLHF.

This clonotype was detected only a few times. The V call is TRBV24-1, the J call TRBJ1-6, with 9 bases fitting TRBD1. The CDR3 contains 15 residues. J gave up 8 bases and V 5 bases, and 6 bases lay outside the gene matches. Germline lookup yields CDR1 KGHDR and CDR2 SFDVKD. In DNA, the CDR3 is TGTGCCACCAGTGCCGGGGACAGGGTTGATTCACCCCTCCACTTT. Its protein product is CATSAGDRVDSPLHF.

The chain carries TRBV6-2 or TRBV6-3 and TRBJ2-7; a weak D match, TRBD1 (5 bases). The CDR3 consists of 12 residues. V was pared by 10 bases and J by 2 bases, with 12 bases between. Germline V gene sequence: CDR1 MNHEY, CDR2 SVGEGT. The CDR3 DNA reads as TGTGCCATCTTAGGACAAACCTACGAGCAGTACTTC. It is translated as CAILGQTYEQYF.

The chain is built from TRBV28 and TRBJ2-7, with a weak D call TRBD2 (7 bases). CDR3 length: 16 residues. The germline V gene encodes CDR1 MDHEN and CDR2 SYDVKM. V lost 0 bases and J lost 3, with 15 bases in between. Written as DNA, the CDR3 is TGTGCCAGCAGTTTATGGGGCCGGGGGGCGAACTACGAGCAGTACTTC. Protein: CASSLWGRGANYEQYF.

The sample holds a few counts of this clonotype. This chain links TRBV7-8 with TRBJ1-4, with a weak D call TRBD1 (6 bases). CDR3 length equals 17 residues. Between the trimmed V and J ends, which lost 4 bases and 6 bases, there was a span of 21 bases. Germline V CDR1 and CDR2: SGHVS, FQNEAQ. Written as DNA, the CDR3 is TGTGCCAGCAGCTCCCGACAGGAGCGGGTTTCTTATGAAAAACTGTTTTTT. This gives the protein CASSSRQERVSYEKLFF.

This clonotype has a count of ten or more. V usage is TRBV10-3 and J usage is TRBJ1-2; no definite D call. The CDR3 length is 12 residues. Germline-derived CDR1 and CDR2 are ENHRY and SYGVKD. Trimming took 6 bases from V and 2 from J, leaving 7 bases between them. CDR3 sequence: CAISELNYGYTF. Written as DNA, the CDR3 is TGTGCCATCAGCGAGCTAAACTATGGCTACACCTTC.

The rearrangement links TRBV11-1 to TRBJ1-3, with D uncertain. CDR1 and CDR2 (germline): SGHAT, FQDESV (reference sequence). The CDR3 loop spans 13 amino acids. V shed 6 bases and J shed 2 bases, with 8 bases lying between them. This CDR3 is CASSQQPGNTIYF. In DNA, the CDR3 is TGTGCCAGCAGTCAACAGCCTGGAAACACCATATATTTT.

V and J are TRBV12-3 or TRBV12-4 and TRBJ2-6, with 13 nucleotides matching TRBD2. There are 17 residues in the CDR3. Trimming at V came to 5 bases and at J to 4 bases, leaving 5 bases not matched to a gene. The CDR3 DNA reads as TGTGCCAGCAGTCCTGGGACTAGCGGGACCGGGGCCAACGTCCTGACTTTC. Protein sequence: CASSPGTSGTGANVLTF.